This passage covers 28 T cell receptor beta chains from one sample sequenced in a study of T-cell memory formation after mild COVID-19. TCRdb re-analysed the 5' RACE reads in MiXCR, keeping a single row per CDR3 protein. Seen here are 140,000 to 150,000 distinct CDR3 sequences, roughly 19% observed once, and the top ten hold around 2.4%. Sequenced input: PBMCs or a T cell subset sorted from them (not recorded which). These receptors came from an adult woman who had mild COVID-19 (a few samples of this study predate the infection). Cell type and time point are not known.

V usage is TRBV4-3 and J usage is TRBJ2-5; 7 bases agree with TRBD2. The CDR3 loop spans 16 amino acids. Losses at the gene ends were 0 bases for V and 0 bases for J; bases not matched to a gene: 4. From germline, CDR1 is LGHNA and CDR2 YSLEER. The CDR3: CASSQDRDYNQETQYF. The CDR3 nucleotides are TGCGCCAGCAGCCAAGATCGGGACTACAACCAAGAGACCCAGTACTTC.

CDR3 sequence reads: CASSLGANTDTQYF. The CDR3 DNA reads TGTGCCAGCAGTTTAGGGGCGAACACAGATACGCAGTATTTT. J is TRBJ2-3 and V is TRBV12-3 or TRBV12-4, with D unclear. V was cut by 1 base and J by 2 bases, with 7 bases left in between. This CDR3 spans 14 amino acids.

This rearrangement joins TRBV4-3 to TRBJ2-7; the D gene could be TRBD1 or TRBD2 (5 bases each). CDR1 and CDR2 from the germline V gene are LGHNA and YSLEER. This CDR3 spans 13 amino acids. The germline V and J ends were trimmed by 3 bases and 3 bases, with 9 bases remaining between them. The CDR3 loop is CASSQGTDYEQYF. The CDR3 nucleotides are TGCGCCAGCAGCCAGGGGACCGACTACGAGCAGTACTTC.

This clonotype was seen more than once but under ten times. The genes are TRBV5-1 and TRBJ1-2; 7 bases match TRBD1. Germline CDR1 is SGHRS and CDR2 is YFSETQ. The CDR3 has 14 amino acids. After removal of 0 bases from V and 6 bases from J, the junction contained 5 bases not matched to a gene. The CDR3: CASSLVGQANGYTF. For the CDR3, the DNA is TGCGCCAGCAGCTTGGTCGGACAGGCGAATGGCTACACCTTC.

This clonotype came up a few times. This CDR3 is CASSRGTASYNEQFF. CDR3 DNA: TGTGCCAGCAGCCGCGGGACAGCCTCCTACAATGAGCAGTTCTTC. The rearrangement uses TRBV7-6 and TRBJ2-1, with TRBD1 as a possible D gene (7 bases). The V end lost 5 bases, the J end lost 0 bases, and 11 bases lay between the germline ends. Germline CDR1 is SGHVS and CDR2 is FNYEAQ. The CDR3 totals 15 residues.

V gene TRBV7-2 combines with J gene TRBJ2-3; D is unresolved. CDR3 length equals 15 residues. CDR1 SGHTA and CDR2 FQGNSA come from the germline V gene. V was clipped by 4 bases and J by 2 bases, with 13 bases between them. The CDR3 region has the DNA TGTGCCAGCAGCTCCGGACGGGTTTTCACAGATACGCAGTATTTT. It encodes CASSSGRVFTDTQYF. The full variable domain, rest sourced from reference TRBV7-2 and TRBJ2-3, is GAGVSQSPSNKVTEKGKDVELRCDPISGHTALYWYRQSLGQGLEFLIYFQGNSAPDKSGLPSDRFSAERTGGSVSTLTIQRTQQEDSAVYLCASSSGRVFTDTQYFGPGTRLTVL.

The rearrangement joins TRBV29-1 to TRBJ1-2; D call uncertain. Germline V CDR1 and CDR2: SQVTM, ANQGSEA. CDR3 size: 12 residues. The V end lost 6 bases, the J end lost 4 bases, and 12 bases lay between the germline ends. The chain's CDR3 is CSVRTGFYGYTF. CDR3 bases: TGCAGCGTCCGGACGGGCTTCTATGGCTACACCTTC.

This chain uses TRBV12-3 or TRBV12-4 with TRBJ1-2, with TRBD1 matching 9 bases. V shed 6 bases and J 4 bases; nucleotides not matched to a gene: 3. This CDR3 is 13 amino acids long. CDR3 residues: CASRVGQGYGYTF. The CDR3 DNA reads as TGTGCCAGCAGGGTGGGACAGGGCTATGGCTACACCTTC.

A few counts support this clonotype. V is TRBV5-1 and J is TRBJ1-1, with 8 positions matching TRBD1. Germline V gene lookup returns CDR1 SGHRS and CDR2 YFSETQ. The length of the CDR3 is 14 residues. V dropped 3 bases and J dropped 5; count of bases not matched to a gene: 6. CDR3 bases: TGCGCCAGCAGCTCTCAGGGGGCAGGGACTGAAGCTTTCTTT. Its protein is CASSSQGAGTEAFF.

In nucleotides, the CDR3 is TGTGCCAGCAGAAAGGACGACTCGAGCTCCTACAATGAGCAGTTCTTC. It is translated as CASRKDDSSSYNEQFF. The chain is built from TRBV9 and TRBJ2-1; D is unresolved. The CDR3 consists of 16 residues. The V gene lost 5 bases and the J gene lost 0 bases, with 15 bases spanning the gap. Germline V gene lookup returns CDR1 SGDLS and CDR2 YYNGEE. The full variable domain, with the rest looked up from reference TRBV9 and TRBJ2-1, is DSGVTQTPKHLITATGQRVTLRCSPRSGDLSVYWYQQSLDQGLQFLIQYYNGEERAKGNILERFSAQQFPDLHSELNLSSLELGDSALYFCASRKDDSSSYNEQFFGPGTRLTVL.

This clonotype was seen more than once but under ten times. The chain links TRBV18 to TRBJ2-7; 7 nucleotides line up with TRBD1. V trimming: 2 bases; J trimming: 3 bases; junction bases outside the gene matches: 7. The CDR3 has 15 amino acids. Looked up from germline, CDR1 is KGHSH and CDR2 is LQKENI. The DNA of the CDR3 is TGTGCCAGCTCACCAACGGACAGGCAATTCTACGAGCAGTACTTC. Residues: CASSPTDRQFYEQYF.

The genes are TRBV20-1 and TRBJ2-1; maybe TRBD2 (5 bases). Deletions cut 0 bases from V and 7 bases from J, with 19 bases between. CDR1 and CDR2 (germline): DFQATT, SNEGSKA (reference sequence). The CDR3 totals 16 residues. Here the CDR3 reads CSAREWRPRGRNEQFF. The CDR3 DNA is TGCAGTGCTAGAGAGTGGCGACCCCGGGGAAGGAATGAGCAGTTCTTC.

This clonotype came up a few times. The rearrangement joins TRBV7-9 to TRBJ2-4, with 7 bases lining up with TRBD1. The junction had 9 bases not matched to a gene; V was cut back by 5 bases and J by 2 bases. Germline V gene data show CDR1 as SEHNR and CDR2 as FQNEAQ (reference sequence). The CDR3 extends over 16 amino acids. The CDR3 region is CASSGTDTGTKNIQYF. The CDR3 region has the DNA TGTGCCAGCAGCGGGACAGACACGGGAACCAAAAACATTCAGTACTTC.

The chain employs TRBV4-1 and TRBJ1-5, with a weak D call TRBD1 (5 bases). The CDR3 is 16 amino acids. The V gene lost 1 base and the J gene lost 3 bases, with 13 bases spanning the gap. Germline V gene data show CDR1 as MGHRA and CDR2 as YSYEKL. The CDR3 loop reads CASSQGTPLSNQPQHF. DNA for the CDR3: TGCGCCAGCAGCCAAGGGACACCACTCTCCAATCAGCCCCAGCATTTT.

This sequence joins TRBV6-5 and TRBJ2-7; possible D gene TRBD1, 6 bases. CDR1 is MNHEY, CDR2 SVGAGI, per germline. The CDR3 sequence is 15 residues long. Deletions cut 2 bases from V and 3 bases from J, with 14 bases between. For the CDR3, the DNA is TGTGCCAGCAGTTACACCGCAGGGGCAAACTACGAGCAGTACTTC. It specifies CASSYTAGANYEQYF.

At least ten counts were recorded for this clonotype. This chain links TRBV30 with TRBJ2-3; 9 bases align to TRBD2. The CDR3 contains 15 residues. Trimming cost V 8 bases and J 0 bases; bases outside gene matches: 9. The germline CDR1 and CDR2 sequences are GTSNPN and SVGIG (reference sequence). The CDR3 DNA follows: TGTGCCGGGCGACTAGCGGCGACTAGCACAGATACGCAGTATTTT. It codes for CAGRLAATSTDTQYF.

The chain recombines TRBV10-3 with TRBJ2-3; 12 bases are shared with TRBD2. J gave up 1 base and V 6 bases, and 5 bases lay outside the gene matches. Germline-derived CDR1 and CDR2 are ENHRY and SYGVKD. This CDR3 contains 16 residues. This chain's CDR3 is CAIRPSGRAGTDTQYF. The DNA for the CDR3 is TGTGCCATCAGGCCTAGCGGGAGGGCTGGCACAGATACGCAGTATTTT.

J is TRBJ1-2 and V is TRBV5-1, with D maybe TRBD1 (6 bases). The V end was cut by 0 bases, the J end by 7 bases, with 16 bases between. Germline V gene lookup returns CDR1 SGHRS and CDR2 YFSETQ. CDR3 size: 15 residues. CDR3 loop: CASSLDGQGSSGYTF. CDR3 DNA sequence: TGCGCCAGCAGCTTGGATGGTCAGGGGAGTAGTGGCTACACCTTC.

Here the CDR3 reads CASSSPTSVGADTQYF. In DNA, the CDR3 is TGTGCCAGCAGTTCCCCGACTAGCGTTGGGGCAGATACGCAGTATTTT. V usage is TRBV6-5 and J usage is TRBJ2-3; TRBD2 matches at 8 bases. The CDR3 totals 16 residues. J was trimmed by 4 bases and V by 4 bases; bases with no gene match: 10. CDR1 and CDR2 (germline): MNHEY, SVGAGI.

CDR3 coding DNA: TGTGCCAGCAGTTATCGGGACAGCTCCTACAATGAGCAGTTCTTC. It codes for CASSYRDSSYNEQFF. The J gene is TRBJ2-1, the V gene TRBV6-5, with 7 bases matching TRBD1. Germline lookup yields CDR1 MNHEY and CDR2 SVGAGI. V lost 3 bases, J lost 0 bases, and 2 bases stayed unmatched. This CDR3 has 15 residues.

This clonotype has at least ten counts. DNA for the CDR3: TGTGCCAGCAGCATTATAACGACAGTGAACACTGAAGCTTTCTTT. The encoded protein is CASSIITTVNTEAFF. This sequence joins TRBV7-8 and TRBJ1-1; maybe TRBD1 (5 bases). Between the trimmed V and J ends, which lost 5 bases and 0 bases, there was a span of 13 bases. The germline gives CDR1 SGHVS, CDR2 FQNEAQ. CDR3 length: 15 residues.

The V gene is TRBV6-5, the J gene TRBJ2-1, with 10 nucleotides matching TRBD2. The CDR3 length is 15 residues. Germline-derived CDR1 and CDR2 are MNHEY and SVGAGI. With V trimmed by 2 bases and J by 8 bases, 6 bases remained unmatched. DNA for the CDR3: TGTGCCAGCAGTTACGCAGCTAGCGGGAGCTATGAGCAGTTCTTC. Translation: CASSYAASGSYEQFF.

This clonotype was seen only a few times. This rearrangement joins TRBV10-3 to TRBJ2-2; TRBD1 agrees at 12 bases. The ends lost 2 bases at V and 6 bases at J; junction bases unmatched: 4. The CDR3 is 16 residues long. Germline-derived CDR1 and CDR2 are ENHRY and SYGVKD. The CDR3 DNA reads TGTGCCATCAGTGAGCCGGGACAGGGGGCCTCCGGGGAGCTGTTTTTT. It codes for CAISEPGQGASGELFF.

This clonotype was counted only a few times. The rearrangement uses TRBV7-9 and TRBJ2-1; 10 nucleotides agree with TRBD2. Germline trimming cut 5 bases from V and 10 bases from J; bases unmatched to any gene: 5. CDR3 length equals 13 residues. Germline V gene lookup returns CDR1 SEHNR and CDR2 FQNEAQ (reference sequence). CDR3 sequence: CASSRTGLAEQFF. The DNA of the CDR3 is TGTGCCAGCAGCCGGACGGGACTAGCGGAGCAGTTCTTC.

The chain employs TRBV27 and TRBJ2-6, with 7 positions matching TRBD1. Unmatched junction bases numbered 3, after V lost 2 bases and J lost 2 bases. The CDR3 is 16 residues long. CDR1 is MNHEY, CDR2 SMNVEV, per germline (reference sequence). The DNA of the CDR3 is TGTGCCAGCAGTTTACAAGGACAGGCTGGGGCCAACGTCCTGACTTTC. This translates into CASSLQGQAGANVLTF.

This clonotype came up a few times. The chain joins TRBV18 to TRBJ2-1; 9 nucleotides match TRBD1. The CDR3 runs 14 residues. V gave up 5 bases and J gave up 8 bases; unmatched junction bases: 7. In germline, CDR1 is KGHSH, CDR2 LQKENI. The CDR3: CASSGGQGNHEQFF. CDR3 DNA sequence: TGTGCCAGCTCAGGAGGACAGGGGAATCATGAGCAGTTCTTC.

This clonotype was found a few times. The CDR3 loop is CASRSDRATNSPLHF. CDR3 nucleotides: TGTGCCAGCAGATCTGACAGAGCCACCAATTCACCCCTCCACTTT. The gene calls are TRBV6-5 and TRBJ1-6; D possibly corresponds to TRBD1 (5 bases). The CDR3 sequence is 15 residues long. V was pared by 6 bases and J by 7 bases, with 16 bases between. CDR1 is MNHEY, CDR2 SVGAGI, per germline.

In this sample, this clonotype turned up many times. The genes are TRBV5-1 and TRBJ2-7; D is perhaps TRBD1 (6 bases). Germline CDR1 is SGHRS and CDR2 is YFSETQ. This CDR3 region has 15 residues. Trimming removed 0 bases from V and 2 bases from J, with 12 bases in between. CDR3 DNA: TGCGCCAGCAGCTTGGTTACAGGGAACCCCTACGAGCAGTACTTC. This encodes CASSLVTGNPYEQYF.